The 21 T cell receptor beta chains below come from one sample, sequenced in a study of CD8 T cells in Susac syndrome. The RNA, about 0.45 to 1 ug, was put through reverse transcription using random hexamers. One entry per CDR3 protein results from TCRdb running MiXCR on the immunoSEQ multiplex PCR reads. The sample contains approximately 110,000 distinct CDR3 sequences, roughly 96% of which appear only once. Specimen: CD4+ T cells from PBMCs. These TCRs come from a human donor in good health.

This sequence joins TRBV5-1 and TRBJ2-5; D may be TRBD2 (5 bases). The CDR3 is made up of 13 amino acids. Trimming removed 4 bases at V and 2 bases at J, with 9 bases between. Germline values: CDR1 SGHRS, CDR2 YFSETQ. The CDR3 DNA follows: TGCGCCAGCAGCCCTAGAGGGCAAGAGACCCAGTACTTC. Translated: CASSPRGQETQYF.

The rearrangement uses TRBV7-8 and TRBJ2-5, with 9 bases that match TRBD2. V shed 5 bases, J shed 7 bases, and the junction held 5 bases outside the gene matches. This CDR3 comprises 13 residues. Germline V lookup: CDR1 SGHVS, CDR2 FQNEAQ. The CDR3 reads CASSRTSEVTQYF. In DNA form, the CDR3 reads TGTGCCAGCAGCCGGACTAGCGAGGTGACCCAGTACTTC.

The genes are TRBV20-1 and TRBJ2-4, with 15 bases fitting TRBD2. V lost 3 bases, J lost 2 bases, and 8 bases stayed unmatched. CDR1 DFQATT and CDR2 SNEGSKA come from the germline V gene (reference sequence). The CDR3 covers 18 residues. As DNA, the CDR3 is TGCAGTGCTAGTAGGACTAGCGGGAGGGGACTAACCAAAAACATTCAGTACTTC. Amino acids: CSASRTSGRGLTKNIQYF.

V gene TRBV6-2 or TRBV6-3 combines with J gene TRBJ1-3; D gene ambiguous. Per germline, CDR1 MNHEY and CDR2 SVGEGT. The CDR3 length is 12 residues. The ends were cut back, 7 bases at V and 4 bases at J, with 8 bases in the middle. The CDR3 nucleotides are TGTGCCAGCACCCACGAGGGAAACACCATATATTTT. Protein: CASTHEGNTIYF.

This clonotype was seen only once. This rearrangement joins TRBV12-3 or TRBV12-4 to TRBJ2-7; 12 bases map to TRBD2. V shed 4 bases, J shed 6 bases, and the junction held 22 bases outside the gene matches. CDR3 length: 20 amino acids. CDR3 in amino acids: CASSSPMTSGSIGRFSEQYF. The CDR3 region has the DNA TGTGCCAGCAGTTCCCCGATGACTAGCGGGAGTATAGGTAGATTCTCCGAGCAGTACTTC.

The gene calls are TRBV29-1 and TRBJ2-1; 9 nucleotides match TRBD1. J gave up 6 bases and V 4 bases, and 1 base lay outside the gene matches. The germline V gene has CDR1 SQVTM and CDR2 ANQGSEA. The CDR3 spans 12 residues. This CDR3 reads CSVGTGVNEQFF. The CDR3, as DNA: TGCAGCGTTGGGACAGGGGTCAATGAGCAGTTCTTC.

This chain connects TRBV18 to TRBJ1-1; 9 positions agree with TRBD1. The CDR3 covers 15 residues. V lost 6 bases to trimming and J lost 0 bases; unmatched junction nucleotides: 5. Germline values: CDR1 KGHSH, CDR2 LQKENI. DNA of the CDR3: TGTGCCAGCTCGCAACAGGGGGCGGTGAACACTGAAGCTTTCTTT. Translated: CASSQQGAVNTEAFF.

This chain joins TRBV18 and TRBJ1-2; tentatively, D is TRBD1 (5 bases). The ends were cut back, 3 bases at V and 8 bases at J, with 13 bases in the middle. This CDR3 contains 13 residues. Germline lookup yields CDR1 KGHSH and CDR2 LQKENI. The CDR3 is CASSPTAAEGYTF. As DNA, the CDR3 is TGTGCCAGCTCACCGACAGCGGCGGAGGGCTACACCTTC.

This clonotype was detected only once. The gene calls are TRBV4-3 and TRBJ2-7; TRBD1 matches at 10 bases. The CDR3 has 16 amino acids. Germline V gene sequence: CDR1 LGHNA, CDR2 YSLEER. The J segment lost 5 bases and the V segment lost 0 bases, leaving 7 bases of the junction unmatched. The CDR3 sequence is CASSQEGGQGLHEQYF. The CDR3 nucleotides read TGCGCCAGCAGCCAAGAGGGGGGACAGGGGTTACACGAGCAGTACTTC.

The rearrangement uses TRBV2 and TRBJ2-4; 8 bases are a match to TRBD2. Trimming took 3 bases from V and 3 from J; bases not matched to a gene: 7. Germline lookup yields CDR1 SNHLY and CDR2 FYNNEI. This CDR3 has 16 residues. DNA of the CDR3: TGTGCCAGCAGTGATTTAGCGGGGCGGGTCAAAAACATTCAGTACTTC. It translates to CASSDLAGRVKNIQYF. The complete variable domain, with remaining parts taken from reference TRBV2 and TRBJ2-4, reads EPEVTQTPSHQVTQMGQEVILRCVPISNHLYFYWYRQILGQKVEFLVSFYNNEISEKSEIFDDQFSVERPDGSNFTLKIRSTKLEDSAMYFCASSDLAGRVKNIQYFGAGTRLSVL.

The chain uses TRBV29-1 and TRBJ2-5; no clear D gene. The CDR3 totals 13 residues. Trimming cost V 4 bases and J 5 bases, with 14 bases left between them. Germline V CDR1 and CDR2: SQVTM, ANQGSEA. The CDR3 DNA reads as TGCAGCGTTGTCGGCGGAGTTGGGGAGACCCAGTACTTC. Translated, it gives CSVVGGVGETQYF. Full variable domain (outside the CDR3, taken from reference TRBV29-1 and TRBJ2-5): SAVISQKPSRDICQRGTSLTIQCQVDSQVTMMFWYRQQPGQSLTLIATANQGSEATYESGFVIDKFPISRPNLTFSTLTVSNMSPEDSSIYLCSVVGGVGETQYFGPGTRLLVL.

V usage is TRBV12-3 or TRBV12-4 and J usage is TRBJ2-7; 13 bases are shared with TRBD2. V was clipped by 4 bases and J by 5 bases; unmatched bases: 5. The CDR3 loop spans 15 amino acids. CDR3 sequence reads: CASSSPTSGRNEQYF. As DNA, the CDR3 is TGTGCCAGCAGTTCGCCGACTAGCGGGAGGAACGAGCAGTACTTC.

This chain connects TRBV29-1 to TRBJ2-1; 10 nucleotides agree with TRBD2. V trimming: 6 bases; J trimming: 4 bases; junction bases outside the gene matches: 3. Germline CDR1 reads SQVTM; CDR2 reads ANQGSEA. The CDR3 length is 13 residues. CDR3 nucleotide sequence: TGCAGCGTAAGGACTAGCGGATACAATGAGCAGTTCTTC. Translating gives CSVRTSGYNEQFF.

This rearrangement joins TRBV14 to TRBJ2-1; D is undetermined. This CDR3 has 13 residues. Trimming took off 3 bases at V and 5 bases at J, with 8 bases between the two ends. Germline-derived CDR1 and CDR2 are SGHDN and FVKESK. The CDR3 here is CASSHLVNNEQFF. CDR3 sequence (DNA): TGTGCCAGCAGCCATCTGGTTAACAATGAGCAGTTCTTC. Using reference TRBV14 and TRBJ2-1 for the parts outside the CDR3, the full variable domain is EAGVTQFPSHSVIEKGQTVTLRCDPISGHDNLYWYRRVMGKEIKFLLHFVKESKQDESGMPNNRFLAERTGGTYSTLKVQPAELEDSGVYFCASSHLVNNEQFFGPGTRLTVL.

The chain employs TRBV6-6 and TRBJ2-5; TRBD1 matches 7 bases. Germline trimming cut 7 bases from V and 3 bases from J; bases unmatched to any gene: 11. This CDR3 contains 15 residues. Per germline, CDR1 MNHNY and CDR2 SVGAGI (reference sequence). CDR3 residues: CASTITRGTKETQYF. As DNA, the CDR3 is TGTGCCAGCACCATAACCAGGGGGACAAAAGAGACCCAGTACTTC.

The rearrangement joins TRBV12-3 or TRBV12-4 to TRBJ2-5; a possible D gene is TRBD2 (5 bases). V dropped 5 bases and J dropped 5 bases, with 15 bases sitting between them. The CDR3 loop spans 14 amino acids. The DNA for the CDR3 is TGTGCCAGCAGTCCCTCCAGGAAGCGGGAGACCCAGTACTTC. It codes for CASSPSRKRETQYF.

This chain links TRBV9 with TRBJ2-1, with TRBD2 matching 14 bases. V lost 6 bases, J lost 9 bases, and 11 bases stayed unmatched. The CDR3 runs 16 residues. Germline-derived CDR1 and CDR2 are SGDLS and YYNGEE. This CDR3 is CASNPGLAGEVTEQFF. CDR3 DNA sequence: TGTGCCAGCAATCCGGGACTAGCGGGAGAAGTGACTGAGCAGTTCTTC.

This rearrangement joins TRBV28 to TRBJ1-1; D gene ambiguous. Germline values: CDR1 MDHEN, CDR2 SYDVKM. The germline V and J ends were trimmed by 3 bases and 1 base, with 9 bases remaining between them. This CDR3 region has 14 residues. CDR3 in amino acids: CASSFPDRNTEAFF. In DNA form, the CDR3 reads TGTGCCAGCAGTTTCCCGGACCGGAACACTGAAGCTTTCTTT. The whole variable domain, remainder taken from reference TRBV28 and TRBJ1-1, is DVKVTQSSRYLVKRTGEKVFLECVQDMDHENMFWYRQDPGLGLRLIYFSYDVKMKEKGDIPEGYSVSREKKERFSLILESASTNQTSMYLCASSFPDRNTEAFFGQGTRLTVV.

This clonotype was counted only a few times. This chain's CDR3 is CSVGGQGINEQFF. CDR3 sequence (DNA): TGCAGCGTTGGGGGACAGGGGATTAATGAGCAGTTCTTC. This chain connects TRBV29-1 to TRBJ2-1; 10 bases align to TRBD1. The CDR3 is made up of 13 amino acids. The V and J ends lost 4 bases and 7 bases, in that order; junction bases with no gene match: 4. From germline, CDR1 is SQVTM and CDR2 ANQGSEA.

The rearrangement uses TRBV18 and TRBJ2-1; D is perhaps TRBD2 (7 bases). The CDR3 covers 16 residues. CDR1 and CDR2 (germline): KGHSH, LQKENI. The V end lost 2 bases, the J end lost 6 bases, and 17 bases lay between the germline ends. CDR3 region: CASSPRGGVQTNEQFF. CDR3 nucleotide sequence: TGTGCCAGCTCACCAAGAGGGGGGGTCCAAACCAATGAGCAGTTCTTC.

The chain links TRBV18 to TRBJ2-1; TRBD2 aligns across 13 bases. The CDR3 has 16 amino acids. Losses at the gene ends were 4 bases for V and 5 bases for J; bases not matched to a gene: 5. From germline, CDR1 is KGHSH and CDR2 LQKENI. The CDR3 region has the DNA TGTGCCAGCTCACTTACCGGGACTAGCGGGAACAATGAGCAGTTCTTC. Its protein is CASSLTGTSGNNEQFF.